A selection of T cell receptor beta chains follows, all from one sample in a study of blood T cell repertoires in COVID-19. Produced via immunoSEQ multiplex PCR; TCRdb's table is partial and in-frame only. There are around 100,000 clones in the sample; about nine tenths occur only once, and 3.5% to 4.5% lies in the top ten. Sequencing was performed on peripheral blood. The receptor source for this set is a man aged 18 to 30 with acute or convalescent COVID-19. Both conserved end residues are trimmed from each CDR3. Each record gives: V gene, CDR3 protein.

TRBV9 ASSGVTDTQY
TRBV12-3/TRBV12-4 ASRYGSGGGYT
TRBV14 ASSQIQGGYNYGYT
TRBV11-2 ASSSRLIPGYNEQF
TRBV4-2 ASSQDFPASGSDEQF
TRBV2 ASSQTGGNYGYT
TRBV3-1/TRBV3-2 ASSRIAGGGYNEQF
TRBV7-2 ASSPPSISTDTQY
TRBV27 ASSLSEGTDTGELF
TRBV19 ASSGSLAFSYNEQF
TRBV2 ASSFGTDSNQPQH
TRBV6-5 ASRRTSTDTQY
TRBV4-2 ASSDRGLDTQY
TRBV6-5 ASSPGGTSYNEQF
TRBV6-5 ASRVTASNYGYT
TRBV19 ASSLQGAEEQY
TRBV19 ASSNTGREEQY
TRBV19 ASSMGREWPQH
TRBV5-1 ASSLAASGIDTIY
TRBV2 ASSDFGVGNTEAF
TRBV27 ASSLSGSGGIQY
TRBV6-5 ASSYLGVSPGNTIY